This T cell receptor (beta chain) was identified during a study of regulatory T cells in long-lasting Graves disease. The time point is: newly diagnosed GD, antithyroid drugs for less than 3 months. Isolated PBMC RNA provided the starting material for the TCR library. Diagnosing Graves' disease relied on the American Thyroid Association guidelines. HTBI primers from iRepertoire and Arm-PCR of CDR3 regions yielded the TCR beta libraries. Methods used by the authors: Identification across samples found 62 TRBV and 12 to 15 TRBJ segments. TCRdb fed the multiplex PCR reads into MiXCR, producing one record per CDR3 protein. The V and J calls were determined by TCRdb, not by the authors. The table lists 450,000 to 600,000 distinct CDR3 sequences, 15% to 20% of them singletons. The sample was also linked to a second study, of T cells in Graves' hyperthyroidism and ophthalmopathy. That report adds: Stable disease denoted Graves' hyperthyroidism without ophthalmopathy progression within 18 months.

The origin of this receptor is a man in his forties with Graves disease. The material sequenced was peripheral blood mononuclear cells (PBMCs), taken at new diagnosis, from a patient treated with antithyroid drugs.

CDR3 sequence reads: CASGGRTEAFF. In DNA, the CDR3 is TGTGCCAGCGGAGGGAGGACTGAAGCTTTCTTT. This chain links TRBV9 with TRBJ1-1, with D uncertain. Trimming cost V 7 bases and J 5 bases, with 9 bases left between them. The CDR3 totals 11 residues. Germline V gives CDR1 SGDLS, CDR2 YYNGEE. Looking up the rest from reference TRBV9 and TRBJ1-1 gives the full variable domain: DSGVTQTPKHLITATGQRVTLRCSPRSGDLSVYWYQQSLDQGLQFLIQYYNGEERAKGNILERFSAQQFPDLHSELNLSSLELGDSALYFCASGGRTEAFFGQGTRLTVV.